This T cell receptor (beta chain) was retrieved from a study of T cells after yellow fever vaccination. Study in general: Preparing low-cell-number fractions relied on SMART-Seq v4 Ultra Low Input. Study-level points and caveats: CD4 and CD8 compartments shared a small share of clonotypes. Abundant clonotypes from the bulk population could get into FACS-sorted repertoires as contaminants.

UMIs and a universal primer site were added when TCR cDNA was made by 5'RACE template switching. MiXCR, run by TCRdb on the 5' RACE reads, gives a single entry per CDR3 protein. Here the sample spans a few hundred thousand distinct CDR3 sequences, roughly 19% being singletons. This clonotype was seen only a few times. Its target is not known. The ends lost 1 base at V and 3 bases at J; junction bases unmatched: 7. Germline assignment: CDR1 MNHEY and CDR2 SMNVEV (reference sequence). There are 16 residues in the CDR3. The source is a man between 25 and 39 years old who received the YFV17D yellow fever vaccine. J is TRBJ2-7 and V is TRBV27; 9 nucleotides line up with TRBD1. The sequenced sample was PBMCs, obtained 15 days after the yellow fever booster vaccination. CDR3 amino acids: CASSLWLPGQGYEQYF. For the CDR3, the DNA is TGTGCCAGCAGTTTATGGCTTCCGGGACAGGGCTACGAGCAGTACTTC.